What follows are 12 T cell receptor beta chains derived from one specimen sequenced in a study of early T cells in non-severe SARS-CoV-2 infection. Using its own MiXCR run on the 5' RACE reads, TCRdb lists one record per CDR3 protein. The table has 85,000 to 120,000 distinct CDR3 sequences, approximately 14% seen once. Sequenced input: whole blood. These receptors all come from an adult who was a healthcare worker with PCR-confirmed SARS-CoV-2 infection or an uninfected control (not recorded which).

This clonotype has only a few counts. The V and J genes are TRBV4-1 and TRBJ1-5; D is undetermined. The CDR3 extends over 15 amino acids. The germline CDR1 and CDR2 sequences are MGHRA and YSYEKL. Trimming stripped 1 base from V and 0 bases from J, with 7 bases between. CDR3 amino acids: CASSQAENSNQPQHF. The CDR3 DNA reads as TGCGCCAGCAGCCAAGCAGAGAATAGCAATCAGCCCCAGCATTTT.

In its sample, this clonotype was seen many times. This rearrangement joins TRBV2 to TRBJ2-1; 10 bases are a match to TRBD2. J lost 10 bases, V lost 11 bases, and 11 bases had no gene match. CDR1 is SNHLY, CDR2 FYNNEI, per germline. This CDR3 contains 13 residues. CDR3 amino acids: CAGTGTSVREQFF. The DNA of the CDR3 is TGTGCCGGCACCGGGACTAGCGTTCGAGAGCAGTTCTTC. Variable domain in full (rest from reference TRBV2 and TRBJ2-1): EPEVTQTPSHQVTQMGQEVILRCVPISNHLYFYWYRQILGQKVEFLVSFYNNEISEKSEIFDDQFSVERPDGSNFTLKIRSTKLEDSAMYFCAGTGTSVREQFFGPGTRLTVL.

This clonotype was counted at least ten times. This chain links TRBV4-1 with TRBJ2-5; 12 bases line up with TRBD2. Germline CDR1 and CDR2: MGHRA and YSYEKL. This CDR3 has 20 residues. Trimming took 4 bases from V and 3 from J; bases not matched to a gene: 18. The CDR3 loop reads CASSRRRLGLAGGQEETQYF. CDR3 bases: TGCGCCAGCAGCCGGAGACGCCTCGGGCTAGCGGGAGGGCAGGAAGAGACCCAGTACTTC.

This clonotype appeared a few times. The J gene is TRBJ2-7, the V gene TRBV4-1, with D unclear. V lost 0 bases, J lost 7 bases, and 13 bases lay in between. The germline V gene has CDR1 MGHRA and CDR2 YSYEKL. The CDR3 runs to 14 residues. The CDR3 here is CASSQDPIDWEQYF. The CDR3, as DNA: TGCGCCAGCAGCCAAGACCCCATCGACTGGGAGCAGTACTTC.

The V and J genes are TRBV7-9 and TRBJ2-1; no reliable D call. The V and J ends lost 7 bases and 12 bases respectively, with 10 bases between them. The CDR3 covers 10 residues. Germline values: CDR1 SEHNR, CDR2 FQNEAQ (reference sequence). The CDR3 region is CASTAGAQFF. The CDR3 DNA follows: TGTGCCAGCACAGCTGGTGCGCAGTTCTTC. Drawing the rest from reference TRBV7-9 and TRBJ2-1, the complete variable domain is DTGVSQNPRHKITKRGQNVTFRCDPISEHNRLYWYRQTLGQGPEFLTYFQNEAQLEKSRLLSDRFSAERPKGSFSTLEIQRTEQGDSAMYLCASTAGAQFFGPGTRLTVL.

This clonotype occurred many times. The rearrangement uses TRBV29-1 and TRBJ2-5, with 9 bases that match TRBD2. Trimming removed 4 bases from V and 3 bases from J; junction bases left unmatched: 6. The germline CDR1 and CDR2 sequences are SQVTM and ANQGSEA. The CDR3 contains 14 residues. CDR3 protein: CSVAQRLAEETQYF. The CDR3 DNA is TGCAGCGTTGCCCAACGACTAGCGGAAGAGACCCAGTACTTC.

This clonotype was picked up a small number of times. This chain links TRBV6-2 or TRBV6-3 with TRBJ2-5, with 7 nucleotides matching TRBD1. The CDR3 covers 14 residues. V was pared by 6 bases and J by 1 base, with 5 bases of the junction left unmatched. Germline loops: CDR1 MNHEY, CDR2 SVGEGT. Here the CDR3 reads CASRPTGPQETQYF. The CDR3 nucleotides read TGTGCCAGCAGACCGACAGGGCCCCAAGAGACCCAGTACTTC.

This clonotype is a singleton in its sample. Germline is not matched at one junction end, which may reflect a read error. The gene calls are TRBV6-4 and TRBJ2-1; D unclear. Germline CDR1 reads MRHNA; CDR2 reads SNTAGT. This CDR3 region has 16 residues. The CDR3 nucleotides are TGTGCCAGCAGCCAACTTTCCACAAGCTCCTACAATGAACAGTTCTTC. This codes for CASSQLSTSSYNEQFF.

This clonotype was seen more than once but under ten times. The V gene is TRBV10-3, the J gene TRBJ2-1, with D perhaps matching TRBD2 (5 bases). The CDR3 loop spans 11 amino acids. Germline CDR1 ENHRY, CDR2 SYGVKD. V gave up 8 bases and J gave up 7 bases, with 9 bases separating them. The DNA of the CDR3 is TGTGCCATCGGGAGTTTTAATGAGCAGTTCTTC. This codes for CAIGSFNEQFF.

The gene calls are TRBV6-2 or TRBV6-3 and TRBJ1-2; no reliable D call. Germline assignment: CDR1 MNHEY and CDR2 SVGEGT. Trimming cost V 4 bases and J 8 bases, with 11 bases left between them. The CDR3 is made up of 12 amino acids. DNA of the CDR3: TGTGCCAGCAGTTCTCGGGAAGGGGGCTACACCTTC. Translated: CASSSREGGYTF.

This clonotype was picked up many times. V usage is TRBV28 and J usage is TRBJ2-3, with no clear D. Between the trimmed V and J ends, which lost 3 bases and 0 bases, there was a span of 10 bases. This CDR3 contains 15 residues. Germline-derived CDR1 and CDR2 are MDHEN and SYDVKM. This chain's CDR3 is CASSLLTTSTDTQYF. In nucleotides, the CDR3 is TGTGCCAGCAGTTTGTTGACCACTAGCACAGATACGCAGTATTTT.

This clonotype was picked up a small number of times. For the CDR3, the DNA is TGTGCCAGCAGCCCCGGACTAGCGGGAGGGCCTCAGTTCTTC. Protein: CASSPGLAGGPQFF. This chain connects TRBV3-1 to TRBJ2-1, with 15 bases fitting TRBD2. V shed 4 bases and J 13 bases; nucleotides not matched to a gene: 5. The V gene's germline CDR1 is LGHDT and CDR2 YNNKEL (reference sequence). CDR3 length equals 14 residues.